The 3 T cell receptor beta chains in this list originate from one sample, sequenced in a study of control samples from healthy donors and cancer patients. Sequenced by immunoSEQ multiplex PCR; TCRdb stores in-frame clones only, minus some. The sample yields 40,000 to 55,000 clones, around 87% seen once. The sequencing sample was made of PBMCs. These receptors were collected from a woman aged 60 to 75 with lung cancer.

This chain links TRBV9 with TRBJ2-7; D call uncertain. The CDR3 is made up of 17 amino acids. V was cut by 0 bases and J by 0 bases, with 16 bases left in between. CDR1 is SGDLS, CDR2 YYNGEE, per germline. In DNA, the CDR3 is TGTGCCAGCAGCGTAGTATGGGCCCCCATAAGCTCCTACGAGCAGTACTTC. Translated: CASSVVWAPISSYEQYF.

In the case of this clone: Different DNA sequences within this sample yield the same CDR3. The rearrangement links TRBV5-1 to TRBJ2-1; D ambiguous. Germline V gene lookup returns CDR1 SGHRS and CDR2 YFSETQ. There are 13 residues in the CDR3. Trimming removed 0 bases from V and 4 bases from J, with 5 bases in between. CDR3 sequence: CASSLDQYNEQFF. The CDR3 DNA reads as TGCGCCAGCAGCTTGGACCAGTACAATGAGCAGTTCTTC.

CDR3 residues: CASSQETPGPVHEQYF. DNA for the CDR3: TGCGCCAGCAGCCAAGAGACCCCGGGTCCGGTCCACGAGCAGTACTTC. The V call is TRBV4-3, the J call TRBJ2-7; D is ambiguous. V lost 0 bases, J lost 5 bases, and 17 bases lay in between. The CDR3 has 16 amino acids. Germline V gene lookup returns CDR1 LGHNA and CDR2 YSLEER.